This TCR beta chain was sequenced for a study of T cell responses to AZD1222 COVID-19 vaccine. Notes on the study in general: White British people made up most donors, females outnumbered males, and clonal diversity was possibly underestimated. CD4 TCRs covered the whole spike, strongest at regions 160-218 and 743-854. Researchers took repertoire samples only after the peak T cell response had come. Recipients of AZD1222 seropositive at baseline numbered only 5 or 6.

The protocol was immunoSEQ multiplex PCR, while the TCRdb copy is restricted to in-frame clones and leaves out a portion. The sample has fewer than 150,000 clones, 92% seen once. This clone occurred many times. The antigen remains unidentified. The CDR3 runs 21 residues. Looked up from germline, CDR1 is SGHVS and CDR2 is FQNEAQ. The V gene lost 5 bases and the J gene lost 0 bases, with 30 bases spanning the gap. The sample here was peripheral blood, taken 28 days after the second AZD1222 dose. This receptor was obtained from an adult who received the AZD1222 COVID-19 vaccine. The rearrangement links TRBV7-8 to TRBJ2-3; D assignment may be TRBD1 or TRBD2 (5 bases each). CDR3 nucleotides: TGTGCCAGCAGCCGACGGGGATTCGGGACCCCTATCCGGCTTAGCACAGATACGCAGTATTTT. Protein: CASSRRGFGTPIRLSTDTQYF.